The 15 T cell receptor beta chains presented below share a single source sample, sequenced in a study of early T cells in non-severe SARS-CoV-2 infection. TCRdb reanalysed the 5' RACE reads using MiXCR and keeps one entry per CDR3 protein. The sample contains about 71,000 distinct CDR3 sequences, over 10% of which appear only once. The sample here was whole blood, taken at baseline. The receptors derive from an adult who was a healthcare worker with PCR-confirmed SARS-CoV-2 infection or an uninfected control (not recorded which).

The sample holds many counts of this clonotype. J is TRBJ1-2 and V is TRBV10-1, with D hard to call. In germline, CDR1 is WNHNN, CDR2 SYGVQD (reference sequence). V lost 2 bases and J 4 bases, leaving 8 bases between the germline ends. This CDR3 has 13 residues. The CDR3 nucleotides are TGCGCCAGCAGTGAGCGACCCACCTATGGCTACACCTTC. Its protein product is CASSERPTYGYTF.

The chain employs TRBV5-6 and TRBJ2-7; possibly TRBD1 or TRBD2 for D (5 bases each). Per the germline V gene, CDR1 is SGHDT and CDR2 is YYEEEE. CDR3 length: 14 amino acids. The V and J ends lost 0 bases and 2 bases respectively, with 9 bases between them. CDR3 DNA: TGTGCCAGCAGCTTGGGGGACCCTACCTACGAGCAGTACTTC. Translation: CASSLGDPTYEQYF.

This clonotype was detected only a few times. This chain connects TRBV7-2 to TRBJ2-7; D possibly corresponds to TRBD2 (5 bases). CDR3 size: 13 residues. The germline CDR1 and CDR2 sequences are SGHTA and FQGNSA. V was shortened by 0 bases and J by 3 bases, with 6 bases between the two germline ends. The CDR3: CASSLAGIYEQYF. CDR3 in DNA: TGTGCCAGCAGCTTAGCCGGGATCTACGAGCAGTACTTC.

This clonotype was recorded at least ten times. V is TRBV7-2 and J is TRBJ2-4, with a weak D call TRBD1 (5 bases). CDR3 length: 15 residues. V was shortened by 2 bases and J by 9 bases, with 17 bases between the two germline ends. CDR1 and CDR2 (germline): SGHTA, FQGNSA. DNA of the CDR3: TGTGCCAGCAGCTTAAGTTTGTCGGCTCAGGGCATTCAGTACTTC. It codes for CASSLSLSAQGIQYF. Combining the CDR3 with reference TRBV7-2 and TRBJ2-4 gives the whole variable domain GAGVSQSPSNKVTEKGKDVELRCDPISGHTALYWYRQSLGQGLEFLIYFQGNSAPDKSGLPSDRFSAERTGGSVSTLTIQRTQQEDSAVYLCASSLSLSAQGIQYFGAGTRLSVL.

V usage is TRBV12-3 or TRBV12-4 and J usage is TRBJ1-1; 9 bases map to TRBD1. The CDR3 contains 12 residues. V lost 7 bases, J lost 8 bases, and 5 bases stayed unmatched. The CDR3 protein is CASTPDRGEAFF. DNA for the CDR3: TGTGCCAGCACCCCGGACAGGGGCGAAGCTTTCTTT.

The V call is TRBV6-6, the J call TRBJ2-3, with 8 bases identical to TRBD2. Germline V lookup: CDR1 MNHNY, CDR2 SVGAGI (reference sequence). The V segment lost 2 bases and the J segment 6 bases; nucleotides outside the gene matches: 7. The CDR3 has 15 residues. CDR3 DNA sequence: TGTGCCAGCAGTTACACAGGAGCGGGGGCTGATACGCAGTATTTT. Its translation: CASSYTGAGADTQYF.

This clonotype has at least ten counts. This rearrangement joins TRBV5-1 to TRBJ2-1; D gene unclear. Germline assignment: CDR1 SGHRS and CDR2 YFSETQ. Trimming removed 7 bases from V and 3 bases from J, with 11 bases in between. The CDR3 extends over 13 amino acids. DNA for the CDR3: TGCGCCAGCTTCGACACTTTCTACAATGAGCAGTTCTTC. As protein: CASFDTFYNEQFF.

This chain uses TRBV7-9 with TRBJ2-3; TRBD1 aligns across 7 bases. Germline V lookup: CDR1 SEHNR, CDR2 FQNEAQ (reference sequence). The CDR3 length is 13 residues. V shed 4 bases, J shed 6 bases, and the junction held 4 bases outside the gene matches. The chain's CDR3 is CASSSRTGDTQYF. As DNA, the CDR3 is TGTGCCAGCAGCTCCCGGACAGGCGATACGCAGTATTTT.

The rearrangement links TRBV4-1 to TRBJ1-6; 7 nucleotides align to TRBD1. Germline values: CDR1 MGHRA, CDR2 YSYEKL. This CDR3 has 16 residues. The ends lost 1 base at V and 10 bases at J; junction bases unmatched: 10. CDR3 sequence: CASSQVPRDSRSPLHF. The CDR3 nucleotides read TGCGCCAGCAGCCAAGTCCCTAGGGACAGTAGATCACCCCTCCACTTT.

The chain recombines TRBV5-1 with TRBJ2-4; D might be TRBD2 (5 bases). This CDR3 contains 13 residues. V lost 4 bases and J 5 bases, leaving 10 bases between the germline ends. The V gene's germline CDR1 is SGHRS and CDR2 YFSETQ. The CDR3 DNA reads as TGCGCCAGCAGCCGTTGGGGAGAAAACATTCAGTACTTC. It codes for CASSRWGENIQYF.

A few counts support this clonotype. The V gene is TRBV5-1, the J gene TRBJ2-7; 7 bases are shared with TRBD1. CDR3 length equals 15 residues. J gave up 4 bases and V 2 bases, and 9 bases lay outside the gene matches. Germline V gives CDR1 SGHRS, CDR2 YFSETQ. The CDR3 reads CASSFQPGQPYEQYF. CDR3 DNA sequence: TGCGCCAGCAGCTTTCAACCGGGACAGCCGTACGAGCAGTACTTC. The full variable domain, rest sourced from reference TRBV5-1 and TRBJ2-7, is KAGVTQTPRYLIKTRGQQVTLSCSPISGHRSVSWYQQTPGQGLQFLFEYFSETQRNKGNFPGRFSGRQFSNSRSEMNVSTLELGDSALYLCASSFQPGQPYEQYFGPGTRLTVT.

This clonotype was seen more than once but under ten times. This sequence joins TRBV28 and TRBJ1-5; no firm D call. In germline, CDR1 is MDHEN, CDR2 SYDVKM. V was shortened by 5 bases and J by 6 bases, with 11 bases between the two germline ends. CDR3 length: 13 amino acids. CDR3 loop: CASSLQLRQPQHF. The CDR3 DNA reads TGTGCCAGCAGTCTCCAACTTCGTCAGCCCCAGCATTTT.

This clonotype was seen repeatedly, ten times or more. The gene calls are TRBV6-6 and TRBJ1-5, with a possible D match to TRBD1 (5 bases). The CDR3 covers 15 residues. CDR1 and CDR2 (germline): MNHNY, SVGAGI (reference sequence). The V gene lost 4 bases and the J gene lost 4 bases, with 14 bases spanning the gap. CDR3 in amino acids: CASSSSTGTNQPQHF. CDR3 bases: TGTGCCAGCAGTTCCTCTACAGGTACTAATCAGCCCCAGCATTTT.

At least ten counts were recorded for this clonotype. This chain connects TRBV5-1 to TRBJ2-5; D is undetermined. The CDR3 is made up of 12 amino acids. Trimming shortened V by 4 bases and J by 5 bases, and 9 bases separated the two germline ends. Germline assignment: CDR1 SGHRS and CDR2 YFSETQ. The CDR3 protein is CASSQNPETQYF. CDR3 nucleotide sequence: TGCGCCAGCAGCCAAAACCCGGAGACCCAGTACTTC. Looking up the rest from reference TRBV5-1 and TRBJ2-5 gives the full variable domain: KAGVTQTPRYLIKTRGQQVTLSCSPISGHRSVSWYQQTPGQGLQFLFEYFSETQRNKGNFPGRFSGRQFSNSRSEMNVSTLELGDSALYLCASSQNPETQYFGPGTRLLVL.

This clonotype showed up just a few times. The chain employs TRBV5-1 and TRBJ2-3; perhaps TRBD1 as D (6 bases). The V gene's germline CDR1 is SGHRS and CDR2 YFSETQ. The CDR3 spans 15 residues. Trimming cost V 5 bases and J 1 base, with 14 bases left between them. CDR3 nucleotide sequence: TGCGCCAGCAGAATGGGGGCGCAAGGCACAGATACGCAGTATTTT. It translates to CASRMGAQGTDTQYF.